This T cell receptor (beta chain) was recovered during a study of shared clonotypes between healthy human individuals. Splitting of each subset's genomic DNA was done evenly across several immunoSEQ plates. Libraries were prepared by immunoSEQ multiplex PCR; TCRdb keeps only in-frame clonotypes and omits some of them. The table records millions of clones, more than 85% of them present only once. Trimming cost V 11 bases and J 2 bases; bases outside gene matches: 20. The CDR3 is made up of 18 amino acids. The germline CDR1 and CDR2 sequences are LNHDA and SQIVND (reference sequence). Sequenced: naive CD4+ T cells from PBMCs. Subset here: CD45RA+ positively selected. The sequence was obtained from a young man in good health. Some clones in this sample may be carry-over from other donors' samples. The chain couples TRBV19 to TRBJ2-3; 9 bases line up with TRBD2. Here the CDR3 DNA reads TGTGCCGGCCCTCTGGAGAGGCGGGGGGGAAGACTCACAGATACGCAGTATTTT. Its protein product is CAGPLERRGGRLTDTQYF.